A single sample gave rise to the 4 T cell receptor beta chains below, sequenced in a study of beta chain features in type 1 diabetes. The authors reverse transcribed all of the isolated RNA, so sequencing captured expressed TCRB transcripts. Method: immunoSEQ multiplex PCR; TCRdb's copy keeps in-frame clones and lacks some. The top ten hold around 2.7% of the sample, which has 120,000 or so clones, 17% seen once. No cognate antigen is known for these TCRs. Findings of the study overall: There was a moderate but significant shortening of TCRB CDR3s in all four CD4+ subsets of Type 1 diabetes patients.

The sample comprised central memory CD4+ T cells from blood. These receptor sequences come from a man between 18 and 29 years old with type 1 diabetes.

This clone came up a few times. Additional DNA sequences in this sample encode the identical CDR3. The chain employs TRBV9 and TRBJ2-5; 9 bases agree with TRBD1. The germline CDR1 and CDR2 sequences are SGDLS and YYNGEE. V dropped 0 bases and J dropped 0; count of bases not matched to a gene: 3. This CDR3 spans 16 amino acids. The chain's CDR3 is CASSVGGTGYQETQYF. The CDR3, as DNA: TGTGCCAGCAGCGTAGGTGGGACAGGGTACCAAGAGACCCAGTACTTC. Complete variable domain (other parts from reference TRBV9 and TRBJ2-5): DSGVTQTPKHLITATGQRVTLRCSPRSGDLSVYWYQQSLDQGLQFLIQYYNGEERAKGNILERFSAQQFPDLHSELNLSSLELGDSALYFCASSVGGTGYQETQYFGPGTRLLVL.

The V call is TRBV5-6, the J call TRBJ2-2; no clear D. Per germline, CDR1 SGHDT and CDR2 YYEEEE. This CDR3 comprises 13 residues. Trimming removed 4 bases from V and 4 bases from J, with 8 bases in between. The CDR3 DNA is TGTGCCAGCAGCCCCCCTAGCACCGGGGAGCTGTTTTTT. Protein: CASSPPSTGELFF.

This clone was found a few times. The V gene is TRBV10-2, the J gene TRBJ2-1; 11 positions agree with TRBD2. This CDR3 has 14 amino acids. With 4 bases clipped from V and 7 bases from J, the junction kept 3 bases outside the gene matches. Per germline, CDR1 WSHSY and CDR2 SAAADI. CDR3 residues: CASSGLAGGNEQFF. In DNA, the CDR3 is TGCGCCAGCAGTGGGCTAGCGGGAGGTAATGAGCAGTTCTTC.

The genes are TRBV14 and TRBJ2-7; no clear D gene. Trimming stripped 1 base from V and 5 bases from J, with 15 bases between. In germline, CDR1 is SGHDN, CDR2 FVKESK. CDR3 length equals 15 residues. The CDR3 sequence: CASSQGRWAKNEQYF. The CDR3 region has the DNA TGTGCCAGCAGCCAAGGGCGATGGGCGAAGAACGAGCAGTACTTC.